In its sample, the clone carrying this T cell receptor (beta chain) was seen many times. In the study's own analysis: Amplification with reference gene primers provided the estimates of nucleated cell counts. Libraries were prepared by immunoSEQ multiplex PCR; TCRdb keeps only in-frame clonotypes and omits some of them. V and J calls and clone size are copied from that table; D and trimming were computed from the DNA. Among about 70,000 clones listed, 79% were seen once. The data were taken from a study of blood T cell repertoires in COVID-19. Study summary: The samples span acute and convalescent COVID-19 from the United States, Italy and Spain.

This CDR3 has 13 amino acids. Deletions cut 2 bases from V and 7 bases from J, with 12 bases between. Germline values: CDR1 SGHRS, CDR2 YFSETQ. This clonotype originated in a woman in her sixties with acute or convalescent COVID-19. The chain is built from TRBV5-1 and TRBJ1-1; D remains unclear. The sequencing sample was made of peripheral blood. This CDR3 reads CASSLTPTDEAFF. DNA of the CDR3: TGCGCCAGCAGCTTAACCCCTACAGATGAAGCTTTCTTT.